The entry that follows covers one T cell receptor (beta chain) sequence. Its antigen remains unknown. V lost 5 bases to trimming and J lost 6 bases; unmatched junction nucleotides: 12. The CDR3 is 16 amino acids. CDR1 LNHNV and CDR2 YYDKDF come from the germline V gene (reference sequence). Assay: immunoSEQ multiplex PCR; the TCRdb copy retains only in-frame clones and omits some. The data show some 30,000 clones, with about three quarters seen just once and roughly 30% held by the top ten. This record comes from a study of STAT3 mutations in large granular lymphocyte leukemia. Study results and limitations: Every T-LGLL patient had at least one immunodominant TCRbeta clonotype. TCR clonotype switching after therapy occurred in about 35% of the 18 patients. In several patients, dominant TCR clone burden exceeded STAT3 mutant burden.

This TCR came from a woman between 45 and 65 years old with T-cell large granular lymphocyte leukemia. Some clones in this sample may be carry-over from other donors' samples. Sequencing was performed on peripheral blood mononuclear cells. The V gene is TRBV15, the J gene TRBJ2-2; 7 bases are a match to TRBD1. In nucleotides, the CDR3 is TGTGCCACCAGCCTCGGACAGGCGAGGTTCGCCGGGGAGCTGTTTTTT. Protein: CATSLGQARFAGELFF.